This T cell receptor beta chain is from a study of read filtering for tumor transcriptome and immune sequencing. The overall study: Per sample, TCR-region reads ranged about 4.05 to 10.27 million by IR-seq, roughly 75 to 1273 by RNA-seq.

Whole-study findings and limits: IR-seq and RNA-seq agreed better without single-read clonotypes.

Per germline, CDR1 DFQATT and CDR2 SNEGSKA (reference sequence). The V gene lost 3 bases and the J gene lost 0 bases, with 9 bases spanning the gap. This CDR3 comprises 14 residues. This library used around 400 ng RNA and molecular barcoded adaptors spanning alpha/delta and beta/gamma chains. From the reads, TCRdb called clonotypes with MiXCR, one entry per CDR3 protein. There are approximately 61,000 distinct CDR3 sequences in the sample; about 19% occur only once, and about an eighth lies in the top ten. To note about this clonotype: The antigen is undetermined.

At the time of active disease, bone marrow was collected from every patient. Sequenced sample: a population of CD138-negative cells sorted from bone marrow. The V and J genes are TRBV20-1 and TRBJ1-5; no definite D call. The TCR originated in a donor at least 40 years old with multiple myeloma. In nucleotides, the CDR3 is TGCAGTGCTAGGAACCGATATAGCAATCAGCCCCAGCATTTT. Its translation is CSARNRYSNQPQHF.